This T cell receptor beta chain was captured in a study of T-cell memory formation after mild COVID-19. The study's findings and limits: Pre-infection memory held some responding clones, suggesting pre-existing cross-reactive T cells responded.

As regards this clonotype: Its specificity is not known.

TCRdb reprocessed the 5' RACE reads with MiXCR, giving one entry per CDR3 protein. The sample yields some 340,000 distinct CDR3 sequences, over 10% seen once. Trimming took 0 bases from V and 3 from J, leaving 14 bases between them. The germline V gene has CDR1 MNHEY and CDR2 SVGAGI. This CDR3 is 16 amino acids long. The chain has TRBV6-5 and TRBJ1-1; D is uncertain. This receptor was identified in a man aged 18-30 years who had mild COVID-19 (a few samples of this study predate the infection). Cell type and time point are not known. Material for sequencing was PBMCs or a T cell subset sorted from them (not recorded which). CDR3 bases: TGTGCCAGCAGTTACTCCGGCGGTAGTCCGGACACTGAAGCTTTCTTT. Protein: CASSYSGGSPDTEAFF.